A single sample gave rise to the 25 T cell receptor beta chains below, sequenced in a study of shared clonotypes between healthy human individuals (dated by TCRdb to 2019 to 2021). The library was built by means of the immunoSEQ multiplex PCR assay. TCRdb stores this immuneACCESS table with in-frame sequences only. Part of the clones is absent; in the studies checked, under half of the shortfall reflects unresolved V genes, and no reason is known for the rest. This sample is represented by roughly 890,000 clones; around 92% of them were singletons. The ten largest clones add up to more than 20% of the sample. For the CD8 naive samples, CD45RO-negative cells were positively selected for CCR7, yielding a CD45RA+CCR7+ population from which TemRA cells were excluded. Material for sequencing was naive CD8+ T cells sorted from blood. The cell subset or site label here, explained by the study, means: CD45RA+CCR7+. These receptors were taken from a man aged 30 to 45 in good health.

The rearrangement links TRBV29-1 to TRBJ2-1, with a tentative D call TRBD2 (6 bases). Trimming removed 2 bases at V and 4 bases at J, with 12 bases between. This CDR3 contains 14 residues. Germline values: CDR1 SQVTM, CDR2 ANQGSEA. This CDR3 is CSVELSSEYNEQFF. The CDR3, as DNA: TGCAGCGTTGAATTATCTAGCGAATACAATGAGCAGTTCTTC.

The rearrangement joins TRBV7-9 to TRBJ1-1, with D unresolved. This CDR3 is built from 13 residues. The germline V gene has CDR1 SEHNR and CDR2 FQNEAQ (reference sequence). Trimming stripped 4 bases from V and 1 base from J, with 7 bases between. CDR3 region: CASSSDSNTEAFF. In nucleotides, the CDR3 is TGTGCCAGCAGCTCCGATTCGAACACTGAAGCTTTCTTT.

J is TRBJ2-7 and V is TRBV11-2; D gene uncertain. Looked up from germline, CDR1 is SGHAT and CDR2 is FQNNGV. Deletions cut 3 bases from V and 6 bases from J, with 9 bases between. The CDR3 runs 12 residues. The CDR3 nucleotides are TGTGCCAGCAGCTTGTCGGCTAGCGAGCAGTACTTC. As protein: CASSLSASEQYF.

This sequence joins TRBV7-9 and TRBJ1-2; TRBD1 aligns across 9 bases. The CDR3 length is 17 residues. Germline loops: CDR1 SEHNR, CDR2 FQNEAQ (reference sequence). V dropped 4 bases and J dropped 4; count of bases not matched to a gene: 13. The chain's CDR3 is CASSYSGTGLSTYGYTF. DNA for the CDR3: TGTGCCAGCAGCTACTCCGGGACAGGGCTGTCGACCTATGGCTACACCTTC.

The chain uses TRBV27 and TRBJ1-1; no firm D call. Trimming took 0 bases from V and 6 from J, leaving 11 bases between them. Germline loops: CDR1 MNHEY, CDR2 SMNVEV (reference sequence). This CDR3 has 14 residues. The CDR3 nucleotides read TGTGCCAGCAGTTTATCAGCGGGGAAGCCTGAAGCTTTCTTT. Encoded protein: CASSLSAGKPEAFF.

The chain couples TRBV27 to TRBJ2-7; 7 bases are shared with TRBD1. The V and J ends lost 5 bases and 7 bases, in that order; junction bases with no gene match: 11. This CDR3 spans 14 amino acids. Germline V lookup: CDR1 MNHEY, CDR2 SMNVEV (reference sequence). CDR3 nucleotides: TGTGCCAGCAGTCCCCGACAGGGCCGAAGTGAGCAGTACTTC. Translating gives CASSPRQGRSEQYF.

The chain joins TRBV7-9 to TRBJ2-1, with TRBD2 matching over 16 bases. Trimming removed 4 bases from V and 5 bases from J; junction bases left unmatched: 8. CDR1 SEHNR and CDR2 FQNEAQ come from the germline V gene (reference sequence). The CDR3 contains 18 residues. In nucleotides, the CDR3 is TGTGCCAGCAGCTCGCCGGGACTAGCGGGAGGGCCTAACAATGAGCAGTTCTTC. Encoded protein: CASSSPGLAGGPNNEQFF.

The rearrangement links TRBV27 to TRBJ2-7; D gene uncertain. The CDR3 runs to 13 residues. The germline CDR1 and CDR2 sequences are MNHEY and SMNVEV (reference sequence). V dropped 1 base and J dropped 3 bases, with 7 bases sitting between them. CDR3 coding DNA: TGTGCCAGCAGTTTATTGGCTCACTACGAGCAGTACTTC. It codes for CASSLLAHYEQYF.

The chain carries TRBV29-1 and TRBJ2-1; D unclear. V lost 4 bases to trimming and J lost 8 bases, with 18 bases between them. Germline values: CDR1 SQVTM, CDR2 ANQGSEA. This CDR3 spans 14 amino acids. In DNA form, the CDR3 reads TGCAGCGTTGTTTGGGTCCAAACTCTGGATGAGCAGTTCTTC. Its translation: CSVVWVQTLDEQFF.

This rearrangement joins TRBV7-9 to TRBJ1-2; D is unclear. Germline loops: CDR1 SEHNR, CDR2 FQNEAQ (reference sequence). V lost 5 bases, J lost 6 bases, and 16 bases lay in between. CDR3 length equals 14 residues. The CDR3: CASSPAGVLHGYTF. For the CDR3, the DNA is TGTGCCAGCAGCCCCGCCGGGGTTCTACATGGCTACACCTTC.

V usage is TRBV27 and J usage is TRBJ2-2; D gene ambiguous. This CDR3 comprises 13 residues. The germline V gene encodes CDR1 MNHEY and CDR2 SMNVEV (reference sequence). Trimming left V 7 bases short and J 6 bases short, with 12 bases between. This CDR3 is CASTEIGSGELFF. CDR3 DNA sequence: TGTGCCAGCACCGAGATAGGCTCCGGGGAGCTGTTTTTT.

The chain couples TRBV7-8 to TRBJ1-1, with D hard to call. Germline lookup yields CDR1 SGHVS and CDR2 FQNEAQ. The V gene lost 4 bases and the J gene lost 4 bases, with 16 bases spanning the gap. This CDR3 region has 15 residues. CDR3 region: CASSSNRVERTEAFF. The CDR3 DNA sequence: TGTGCCAGCAGCTCTAACCGGGTAGAGCGCACTGAAGCTTTCTTT.

The chain is built from TRBV5-1 and TRBJ2-1; no firm D call. Trimming left V 0 bases short and J 0 bases short, with 10 bases between. This CDR3 region has 16 residues. Germline values: CDR1 SGHRS, CDR2 YFSETQ. DNA of the CDR3: TGCGCCAGCAGCTTGGAGAGCAGGAGCTCCTACAATGAGCAGTTCTTC. Translation: CASSLESRSSYNEQFF.

The chain has TRBV7-9 and TRBJ1-2, with D maybe TRBD1 (6 bases). CDR1 is SEHNR and CDR2 is FQNEAQ in the germline V gene (reference sequence). The length of the CDR3 is 16 residues. Trimming removed 1 base from V and 0 bases from J, with 12 bases in between. The CDR3 coding sequence is TGTGCCAGCAGCTTAGTGGGACAACCTACTAACTATGGCTACACCTTC. Translation gives CASSLVGQPTNYGYTF.

The chain uses TRBV4-1 and TRBJ2-2; D call uncertain. Germline V gene data show CDR1 as MGHRA and CDR2 as YSYEKL. The CDR3 runs to 15 residues. Trimming left V 3 bases short and J 0 bases short, with 8 bases between. Written as DNA, the CDR3 is TGCGCCAGCAGCCACCGTGGGCCGAACACCGGGGAGCTGTTTTTT. Its translation is CASSHRGPNTGELFF.

With respect to this clone: Other DNA variants within this sample encode the same CDR3. The chain links TRBV27 to TRBJ2-7, with unresolved D. The CDR3 sequence is 13 residues long. CDR1 and CDR2 from the germline V gene are MNHEY and SMNVEV (reference sequence). The V end was cut by 5 bases, the J end by 0 bases, with 8 bases between. The CDR3 region has the DNA TGTGCCAGCAGTACCTCCAGCTCCTACGAGCAGTACTTC. The encoded protein is CASSTSSSYEQYF.

This clone was detected only a few times. The CDR3 protein is CASSSGASGIYEQYF. DNA for the CDR3: TGTGCCAGCAGTTCAGGGGCTAGCGGGATCTACGAGCAGTACTTC. The genes are TRBV27 and TRBJ2-7; 9 nucleotides agree with TRBD2. The CDR3 totals 15 residues. CDR1 MNHEY and CDR2 SMNVEV come from the germline V gene (reference sequence). Unmatched junction bases numbered 7, after V lost 4 bases and J lost 3 bases.

J is TRBJ2-2 and V is TRBV7-2; no clear D gene. Trimming shortened V by 9 bases and J by 6 bases, and 5 bases separated the two germline ends. CDR1 is SGHTA, CDR2 FQGNSA, per germline. The CDR3 sequence is 10 residues long. Written as DNA, the CDR3 is TGTGCCAGTTTTTCCGGGGAGCTGTTTTTT. It yields the protein CASFSGELFF.

The genes are TRBV4-1 and TRBJ2-1, with 12 bases that match TRBD1. The CDR3 has 16 amino acids. Trimming took 2 bases from V and 8 from J; bases not matched to a gene: 7. Germline CDR1 reads MGHRA; CDR2 reads YSYEKL. The CDR3: CASSQMGTGGLDEQFF. In DNA form, the CDR3 reads TGCGCCAGCAGCCAAATGGGGACAGGGGGCCTGGATGAGCAGTTCTTC.

The V and J genes are TRBV7-2 and TRBJ2-7; possibly TRBD2 for D (6 bases). CDR1 and CDR2 (germline): SGHTA, FQGNSA. The germline V and J ends were trimmed by 3 bases and 2 bases, with 17 bases remaining between them. The CDR3 sequence is 16 residues long. The CDR3 DNA follows: TGTGCCAGCAGCTTGGGAGGCGGCGGCTTAGCCTACGAGCAGTACTTC. Protein product: CASSLGGGGLAYEQYF.

The chain combines TRBV2 with TRBJ2-7; TRBD2 is a possible D gene (6 bases). CDR1 is SNHLY, CDR2 FYNNEI, per germline. The CDR3 is 15 residues long. V was clipped by 4 bases and J by 5 bases, with 18 bases between them. This CDR3 is CASSGGGSRRDEQYF. CDR3 sequence (DNA): TGTGCCAGCAGTGGTGGGGGGTCGCGAAGGGACGAGCAGTACTTC.

The rearrangement links TRBV7-2 to TRBJ1-1; D remains ambiguous. The CDR3 consists of 13 residues. Trimming shortened V by 8 bases and J by 5 bases, and 15 bases separated the two germline ends. CDR1 and CDR2 (germline): SGHTA, FQGNSA. CDR3: CASSRVPRTEAFF. CDR3 sequence (DNA): TGTGCCAGCTCTCGGGTGCCGCGGACTGAAGCTTTCTTT.

About this clone itself: The junction departs from germline at one end; a sequencing error may be responsible. The chain links TRBV7-8 to TRBJ2-1; D is perhaps TRBD1 or TRBD2 (5 bases each). CDR1 is SGHVS and CDR2 is FQNEAQ in the germline V gene. The CDR3 has 11 amino acids. The CDR3 DNA sequence: TGTGCCAGCAGCTTAGCCGGCCTGGGGGTCTTC. Its protein is CASSLAGLGVF.

Concerning this clone itself: Different DNA sequences within this sample yield the same CDR3. The V call is TRBV29-1, the J call TRBJ2-7; TRBD1 aligns across 9 bases. This CDR3 is built from 20 residues. Germline-derived CDR1 and CDR2 are SQVTM and ANQGSEA. V shed 5 bases and J 6 bases; nucleotides not matched to a gene: 29. The CDR3 region is CSVLPIIPGQGIFGLCEQYF. The CDR3 nucleotides read TGCAGCGTTCTCCCTATCATCCCGGGACAGGGAATTTTTGGTTTATGCGAGCAGTACTTC.

The chain employs TRBV9 and TRBJ2-2, with D tentatively TRBD1 (6 bases). Germline lookup yields CDR1 SGDLS and CDR2 YYNGEE. Deletions cut 2 bases from V and 0 bases from J, with 14 bases between. The CDR3 contains 17 residues. CDR3: CASSVPLTGPNTGELFF. The CDR3 DNA follows: TGTGCCAGCAGCGTCCCACTGACAGGCCCGAACACCGGGGAGCTGTTTTTT.